This T cell receptor (beta chain) was sequenced for a study of OX40 agonist ivuxolimab in advanced cancers. Study overall: From 23 to 79 years was the age range, with a mean of around 60 years, and approximately 80% were male. Overall study findings and caveats: Expanded clones were, on average, more numerous among CD8+ T cells than CD4+.

Any history of autoimmune disease or systemic immunosuppression disqualified patients. At cycle 4 day 1, cycle 7 day 1, and baseline, blood was sampled. From germline, CDR1 is MNHEY and CDR2 SVGAGI. Trimming removed 8 bases from V and 8 bases from J, with 18 bases in between. The CDR3 extends over 13 amino acids. The protocol was immunoSEQ multiplex PCR, while the TCRdb copy is restricted to in-frame clones and leaves out a portion. This table holds about 94,000 clones, roughly 84% found once. Worth noting for this clone: The target antigen is unknown. In the same sample, other DNA sequences code for this CDR3.

The sequencing used CD4+ or CD8+ T cells sorted from blood, collected in a trial of the OX40 agonist ivuxolimab. The TCR was taken from an adult with an advanced solid tumor such as melanoma, head and neck, liver or kidney cancer. V usage is TRBV6-5 and J usage is TRBJ1-2; D is possibly TRBD1 (6 bases). CDR3 in DNA: TGTGCCAGCTTCTTCGGGGGCACTGGGGGCTACACCTTC. Translated: CASFFGGTGGYTF.